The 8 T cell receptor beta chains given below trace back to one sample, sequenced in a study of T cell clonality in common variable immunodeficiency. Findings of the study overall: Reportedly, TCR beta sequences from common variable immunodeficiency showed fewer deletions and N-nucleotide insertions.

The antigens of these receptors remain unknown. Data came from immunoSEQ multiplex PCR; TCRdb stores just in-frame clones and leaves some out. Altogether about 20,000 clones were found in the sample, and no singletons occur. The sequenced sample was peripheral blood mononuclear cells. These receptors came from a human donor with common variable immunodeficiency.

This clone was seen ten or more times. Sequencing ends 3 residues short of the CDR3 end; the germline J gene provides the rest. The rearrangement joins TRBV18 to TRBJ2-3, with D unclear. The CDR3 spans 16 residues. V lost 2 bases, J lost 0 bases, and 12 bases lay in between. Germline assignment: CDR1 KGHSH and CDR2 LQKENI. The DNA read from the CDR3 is TGTGCCAGCTCACCAGTATCAGCGAGTAGCACAGATACG. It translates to CASSPVSASSTDT. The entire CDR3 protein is CASSPVSASSTDTQYF.

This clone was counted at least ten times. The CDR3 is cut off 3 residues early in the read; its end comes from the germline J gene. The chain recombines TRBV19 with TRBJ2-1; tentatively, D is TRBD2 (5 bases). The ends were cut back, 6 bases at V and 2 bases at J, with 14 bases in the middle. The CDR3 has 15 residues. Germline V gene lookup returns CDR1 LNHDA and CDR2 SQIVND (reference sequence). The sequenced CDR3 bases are TGTGCCAGTAGCCCAAAAGCGGCCCCCTACAATGAG. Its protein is CASSPKAAPYNE. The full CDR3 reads CASSPKAAPYNEQFF. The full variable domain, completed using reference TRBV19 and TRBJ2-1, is DGGITQSPKYLFRKEGQNVTLSCEQNLNHDAMYWYRQDPGQGLRLIYYSQIVNDFQKGDIAEGYSVSREKKESFPLTVTSAQKNPTAFYLCASSPKAAPYNEQFFGPGTRLTVL.

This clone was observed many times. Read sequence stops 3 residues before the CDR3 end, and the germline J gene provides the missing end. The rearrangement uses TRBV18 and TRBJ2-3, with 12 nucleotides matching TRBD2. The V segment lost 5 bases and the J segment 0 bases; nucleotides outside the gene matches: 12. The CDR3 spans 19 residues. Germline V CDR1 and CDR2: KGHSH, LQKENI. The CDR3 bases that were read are TGTGCCAGCTCAGAACGCGGACTAGCGGGGATCACTAGCACAGATACG. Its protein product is CASSERGLAGITSTDT. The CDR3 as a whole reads CASSERGLAGITSTDTQYF. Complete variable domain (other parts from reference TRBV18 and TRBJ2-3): NAGVMQNPRHLVRRRGQEARLRCSPMKGHSHVYWYRQLPEEGLKFMVYLQKENIIDESGMPKERFSAEFPKEGPSILRIQQVVRGDSAAYFCASSERGLAGITSTDTQYFGPGTRLTVL.

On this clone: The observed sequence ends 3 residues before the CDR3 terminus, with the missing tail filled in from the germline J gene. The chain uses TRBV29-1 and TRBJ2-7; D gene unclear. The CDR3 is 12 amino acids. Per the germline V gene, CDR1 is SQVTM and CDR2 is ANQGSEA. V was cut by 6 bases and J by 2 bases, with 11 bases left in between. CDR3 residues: CSVSSFAYEQYF. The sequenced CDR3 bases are TGCAGCGTCTCCTCTTTTGCCTACGAG.

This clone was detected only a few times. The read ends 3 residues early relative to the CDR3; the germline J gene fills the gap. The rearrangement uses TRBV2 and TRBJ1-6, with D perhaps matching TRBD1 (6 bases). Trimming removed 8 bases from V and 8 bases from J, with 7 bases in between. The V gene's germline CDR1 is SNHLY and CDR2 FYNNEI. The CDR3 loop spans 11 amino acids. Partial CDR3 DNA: TGTGCCAGCGAGGGGGATTCACCC. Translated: CASEGDSP. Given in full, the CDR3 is CASEGDSPLHF.

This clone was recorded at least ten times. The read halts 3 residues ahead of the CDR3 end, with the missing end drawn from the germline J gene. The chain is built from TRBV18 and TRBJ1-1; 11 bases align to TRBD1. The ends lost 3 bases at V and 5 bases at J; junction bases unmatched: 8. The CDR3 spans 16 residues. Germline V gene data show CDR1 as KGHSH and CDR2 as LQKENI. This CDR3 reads CASSPRTGTGGTEAFF. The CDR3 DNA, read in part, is TGTGCCAGCTCACCTAGAACCGGGACAGGGGGTACTGAA.

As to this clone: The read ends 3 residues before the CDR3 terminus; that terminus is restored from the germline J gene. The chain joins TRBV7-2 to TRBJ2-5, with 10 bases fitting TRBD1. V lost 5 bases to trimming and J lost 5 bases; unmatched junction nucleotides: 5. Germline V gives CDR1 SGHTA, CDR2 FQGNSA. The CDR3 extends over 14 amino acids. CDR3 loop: CASSETGGGETQYF. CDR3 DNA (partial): TGTGCCAGCAGCGAGACAGGGGGCGGTGAGACC.

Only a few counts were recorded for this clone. CDR3 in amino acids: CASRDGGKNEQFF. The part of the CDR3 DNA that was read is TGTGCCAGCAGGGACGGGGGGAAAAATGAG. This chain joins TRBV2 and TRBJ2-1, with TRBD2 matching 7 bases. The CDR3 end is not reached by the read, which stops 3 residues before it; the germline J gene fills it in. This CDR3 comprises 13 residues. The V gene's germline CDR1 is SNHLY and CDR2 FYNNEI. J lost 7 bases, V lost 6 bases, and 6 bases had no gene match.